This TCR beta chain was sequenced in a study of OX40 agonist ivuxolimab in advanced cancers. Study in general: Earlier anti-PD-1, anti-PD-L1 or anti-CTLA-4 therapy was permitted; about 39% had received some.

In this sample, this clone turned up a few times. There are 16 residues in the CDR3. V was clipped by 5 bases and J by 5 bases; unmatched bases: 12. Germline values: CDR1 SGHRS, CDR2 YFSETQ. Profiled with immunoSEQ multiplex PCR; TCRdb holds only in-frame clones, not every one. The top ten hold around 0.33% of the sample, which has 75,000 to 100,000 clones, roughly nine tenths seen once. The material sequenced was CD4+ or CD8+ T cells sorted from blood, taken in a trial of the OX40 agonist ivuxolimab. The origin of this receptor is an adult with an advanced solid tumor such as melanoma, head and neck, liver or kidney cancer. The V and J genes are TRBV5-1 and TRBJ2-2; 7 nucleotides match TRBD2. CDR3 sequence: CASRTSGGERTGELFF. CDR3 DNA: TGCGCCAGCAGAACATCGGGGGGAGAGCGGACCGGGGAGCTGTTTTTT.